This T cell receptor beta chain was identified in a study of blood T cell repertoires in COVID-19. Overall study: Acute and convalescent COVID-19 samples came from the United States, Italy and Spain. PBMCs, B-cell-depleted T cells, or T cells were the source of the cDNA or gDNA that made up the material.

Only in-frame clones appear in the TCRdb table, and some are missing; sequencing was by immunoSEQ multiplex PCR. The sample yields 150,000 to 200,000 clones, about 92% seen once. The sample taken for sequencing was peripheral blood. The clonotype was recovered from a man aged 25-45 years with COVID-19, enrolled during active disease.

The CDR3 protein is CASTTGSERSPLHF. The CDR3 DNA follows: TGTGCCAGCACTACTGGGTCTGAGAGGTCACCCCTCCACTTT. The chain links TRBV7-9 to TRBJ1-6; D not resolved. V was trimmed by 7 bases and J by 10 bases, leaving 17 bases between them. There are 14 residues in the CDR3. Looked up from germline, CDR1 is SEHNR and CDR2 is FQNEAQ (reference sequence).